Below are 13 T cell receptor beta chains sequenced from a single sample in a study of T cell clusters in autoimmune cytopenias. TRB was amplified by touch-down multiplex PCR, primer pools A and B combined. One entry per CDR3 protein, without DNA, is what TCRdb gives after re-calling the multiplex PCR reads. Its table records about 6,400 distinct CDR3 sequences. Each sample's input was 200 to 250 ng genomic DNA, 38,000 or so genome equivalents. The data also belong to a second study, concerning T cell repertoires in aging, cancer and after chemotherapy.

Sequencing used peripheral blood. The receptors come from a human donor in good health.

The chain's CDR3 is CASSKGLADSYEQYF. The V gene is TRBV27, the J gene TRBJ2-7; the TCRdb D gene call, TRBD2, has no DNA to confirm it. The CDR3 covers 15 residues. Germline V gene sequence: CDR1 MNHEY, CDR2 SMNVEV (reference sequence).

The chain is built from TRBV12-3 or TRBV12-4 and TRBJ2-3; as DNA is missing, the TRBD1 call by TCRdb cannot be tested. The CDR3 is made up of 14 amino acids. The CDR3 region is CASSLAGGVDTQYF.

The chain couples TRBV29-1 to TRBJ2-3; TCRdb's D call, TRBD2, is unchecked because there is no DNA. The CDR3 totals 13 residues. Germline loops: CDR1 SQVTM, CDR2 ANQGSEA. The CDR3 region is CSVPSGGTDTQYF.

The chain carries TRBV20-1 and TRBJ1-2. The V gene's germline CDR1 is DFQATT and CDR2 SNEGSKA (reference sequence). There are 14 residues in the CDR3. CDR3: CSARATSANYGYTF.

The V and J genes are TRBV6-2 or TRBV6-3 and TRBJ2-2; TCRdb lists TRBD2, though no DNA is available to test this call. From germline, CDR1 is MNHEY and CDR2 SVGEGT. CDR3 length: 14 residues. The CDR3 spells CASGRTTTGRELFF.

The chain has TRBV6-5 and TRBJ2-5; the D call from TCRdb, TRBD2, cannot be confirmed without DNA. Germline-derived CDR1 and CDR2 are MNHEY and SVGAGI. CDR3 size: 15 residues. The CDR3 spells CASSYSRVGGETQYF.

The rearrangement links TRBV6-6 to TRBJ2-1; lacking DNA, the TRBD2 call made by TCRdb goes unchecked. Germline V lookup: CDR1 MNHNY, CDR2 SVGAGI (reference sequence). This CDR3 contains 13 residues. CDR3 protein: CASSYGGYDEQFF.

This chain uses TRBV12-3 or TRBV12-4 with TRBJ2-2. The CDR3 spans 15 residues. The CDR3: CASNLGQGSTGELFF.

This sequence joins TRBV7-6 and TRBJ2-5; the D call from TCRdb, TRBD1, cannot be confirmed without DNA. The CDR3 length is 16 residues. The germline CDR1 and CDR2 sequences are SGHVS and FNYEAQ. CDR3 residues: CASSPGTGSLGETQYF. Variable domain in full (rest from reference TRBV7-6 and TRBJ2-5): GAGVSQSPRYKVTKRGQDVALRCDPISGHVSLYWYRQALGQGPEFLTYFNYEAQQDKSGLPNDRFSAERPEGSISTLTIQRTEQRDSAMYRCASSPGTGSLGETQYFGPGTRLLVL.

This rearrangement joins TRBV30 to TRBJ1-4. The CDR3 spans 12 residues. CDR1 and CDR2 (germline): GTSNPN, SVGIG (reference sequence). The CDR3 reads CACRDAGEKLFF.

The chain has TRBV19 and TRBJ2-3; TCRdb outputs TRBD2, but without DNA this stays unchecked. In germline, CDR1 is LNHDA, CDR2 SQIVND (reference sequence). This CDR3 comprises 15 residues. CDR3 sequence reads: CASSLGGGLGDTQYF.

In terms of frequency, this clonotype is medium-sized. This chain uses TRBV5-6 with TRBJ2-2. The length of the CDR3 is 16 residues. Germline V lookup: CDR1 SGHDT, CDR2 YYEEEE. The CDR3 reads CASSFGPMPNTGELFF.

The V and J genes are TRBV6-6 and TRBJ2-5; TCRdb outputs TRBD1, but without DNA this stays unchecked. CDR3 length equals 12 residues. CDR1 is MNHNY, CDR2 SVGAGI, per germline (reference sequence). CDR3 sequence reads: CASSSLAETQYF.